This TCR beta chain was captured by sequencing in a study of early T cells in non-severe SARS-CoV-2 infection. About the study: Unpaired chains resulted from sequencing bulk RNA of unsorted whole blood. Whole-study findings and limits: Database matching using VDJdb favored anti-spike CD8 responses, with private and CD4 specificities left missing.

V was clipped by 1 base and J by 4 bases, with 8 bases between them. This CDR3 spans 15 amino acids. From germline, CDR1 is MDHEN and CDR2 SYDVKM. Attached unique molecular identifiers marked individual cDNA molecules. TCRdb independently ran MiXCR on the 5' RACE reads; one entry per CDR3 protein. The table includes some 91,000 distinct CDR3 sequences, about 13% detected once. Many counts were recorded for this clonotype. Antigen specificity is unknown. The chain uses TRBV28 and TRBJ1-6, with a tentative D call TRBD1 (5 bases). The sample consisted of whole blood. The TCR was taken from an adult who was a healthcare worker with PCR-confirmed SARS-CoV-2 infection or an uninfected control (not recorded which). The DNA of the CDR3 is TGTGCCAGCAGTTTATCGGGACTGTATAATTCACCCCTCCACTTT. Translated: CASSLSGLYNSPLHF.